The entry below describes one T cell receptor beta chain. Its target is unknown. V gave up 2 bases and J gave up 0 bases, with 7 bases separating them. The CDR3 contains 14 residues. Per germline, CDR1 SNHLY and CDR2 FYNNEI. TCRdb called the 5' RACE reads again in MiXCR, with one record for every CDR3 protein. The sample consists of nearly 250,000 distinct CDR3 sequences, 30% to 40% of them appearing once. This sample is part of a study of CD8 T cells in ankylosing spondylitis. Study results and limitations: Seemingly characteristic of ankylosing spondylitis blood was a TCR beta motif consisting of 7 or 8 highly homologous variants. With a CD8+ phenotype, disease-linked clones were relatively rare in peripheral blood.

Input material: blood, either unsorted or a sorted T cell fraction (not recorded which). The clonotype comes from a male donor with ankylosing spondylitis or in good health (not recorded which). The V and J genes are TRBV2 and TRBJ1-2; unclear D gene. The CDR3 reads CASSESAANYGYTF. DNA of the CDR3: TGTGCCAGCAGTGAATCGGCAGCTAACTATGGCTACACCTTC. The full variable domain, its missing parts supplied by reference TRBV2 and TRBJ1-2, is EPEVTQTPSHQVTQMGQEVILRCVPISNHLYFYWYRQILGQKVEFLVSFYNNEISEKSEIFDDQFSVERPDGSNFTLKIRSTKLEDSAMYFCASSESAANYGYTFGSGTRLTVV.